This T cell receptor (beta chain) was obtained from a study of blood T cell repertoires in COVID-19 (dated by TCRdb to between 2020 and 2021). About the study as a whole: Collaborator samples came from the United States, Italy and Spain and covered acute and convalescent phases of COVID-19. The prospective study material was composed of cDNA or gDNA derived from T cells, B-cell-depleted T cells, or PBMCs. Samples were obtained from the ongoing ImmuneRACE study (first 160 participants) and from roughly 1,300 subjects provided by 6 global collaborators. A de-identified subject ID, COVID-19 status, age in years and sex were almost always included in the sample metadata. Where available, HLA class I and class II types were obtained from metadata supplied by the sample provider rather than from assay-based typing. A freely available public database, intended as a resource for researchers studying the immune response to SARS-CoV-2, is where the repertoires were released. Subjects who had been exposed to COVID-19, were actively infected with it, or had recovered from it provided the deeply sampled blood TCRbeta repertoires that made up the dataset. The paper's findings and limits, for the study overall: Clinical and demographic metadata were provided uncurated, with the amount varying by source and participant.

Remarks on this clone: Its antigen remains undetermined. There are no base qualities to consult, and no much larger clone falls within one base.

V lost 7 bases and J lost 7 bases, and the count of bases not matched to a germline gene is 11. The CDR3 runs 15 amino acids, cysteine and phenylalanine included. Only CDR3 DNA is held: 45 bases, read in frame from base 1. The germline V gene gives CDR1 as MDHEN and CDR2 as SYDVKM. TCRbeta CDR3 regions were amplified from genomic DNA using the immunoSEQ Assay, a bias-controlled multiplex PCR. The authors processed their data as follows. The number of nucleated cells in each sample was estimated from the amplification of reference gene primers within the assay. To quantify the absolute abundance of each unique TCRbeta CDR3 rearrangement, sequence reads were collapsed and filtered. Productive Simpson clonality was computed per sample as the square root of Simpson's diversity index over productive rearrangements. Held by TCRdb, this immuneACCESS table contains in-frame sequences only and omits some clones. Under half of the omission traces to an unresolved V gene where checked; the cause of the rest is unknown. The DNA was the basis for D and trimming; V, J and clone size are from that table. Here the sample has fewer than 350,000 clones; around 87% occur a single time. The ten top clones hold less than 2% of the sample.

Participants in the prospective study were aged about 18 to 95 years, lived in under 30 United States geographic areas, and enrolled through a virtual design. In the prospective study, participants were assigned to cohorts based on the clinical history participants reported in a screening survey and a study questionnaire. In the prospective study, whole blood, serum and a nasopharyngeal or oropharyngeal swab were collected from each participant by mobile phlebotomists. Additional blood draws and questionnaires over an approximately two-month period could optionally be provided by prospective study participants. Before DNA extraction, prospective study blood samples were shipped either frozen or at room temperature.

The sample taken for sequencing was PBMCs or T cells enriched from blood (not recorded which). The source of this sequence is a woman aged 18-29 years with acute COVID-19. The rearrangement combines TRBV28 with TRBJ2-1; 9 bases in between match TRBD2. The nucleotides are TGTGCCAGCACCGAATGGGCGGGAGGGTCAAATGAGCAGTTCTTC. This translates into CASTEWAGGSNEQFF.